Presented here are 28 T cell receptor beta chains from one specimen sequenced in a study of Tregs in tolerant kidney transplant recipients (dated by TCRdb to between 2018 and 2021). Library prep was done by the immunoSEQ multiplex PCR assay. TCRdb took this table from immuneACCESS and kept in-frame rearrangements with V and J called. Such tables lack part of the clones; where checked against another copy, unresolved V genes explain under half of the gap, and the rest is unexplained. A total of 200,000 to 300,000 clones appear in this sample, around 81% of them only once. The top ten constitute over 0.5% of the sample. Material for sequencing was CD4+ T cells from blood. These receptor sequences come from a human donor in good health.

The chain combines TRBV4-1 with TRBJ2-5; maybe TRBD2 (5 bases). Germline CDR1 is MGHRA and CDR2 is YSYEKL. V was shortened by 6 bases and J by 5 bases, with 22 bases between the two germline ends. The CDR3 has 16 amino acids. The CDR3 region has the DNA TGCGCCAGCAGTCAACCAACGAGACCACGAGGGGAGACCCAGTACTTC. It codes for CASSQPTRPRGETQYF.

The rearrangement joins TRBV5-4 to TRBJ2-1; TRBD1 agrees at 10 bases. CDR3 size: 15 residues. Trimming at V came to 0 bases and at J to 6 bases, leaving 3 bases not matched to a gene. In germline, CDR1 is SGHNT, CDR2 YYREEE (reference sequence). CDR3 loop: CASSLAGTGVNEQFF. The DNA of the CDR3 is TGTGCCAGCAGCTTGGCTGGGACAGGGGTCAATGAGCAGTTCTTC. The whole variable domain, remainder taken from reference TRBV5-4 and TRBJ2-1, is ETGVTQSPTHLIKTRGQQVTLRCSSQSGHNTVSWYQQALGQGPQFIFQYYREEENGRGNFPPRFSGLQFPNYSSELNVNALELDDSALYLCASSLAGTGVNEQFFGPGTRLTVL.

The table lists this clone with a count of one. CDR3 DNA sequence: TGCGCCAGCAGCCCAACAGGGGTCGGAGATACGCAGTATTTT. Encoded protein: CASSPTGVGDTQYF. This sequence joins TRBV5-1 and TRBJ2-3; 7 nucleotides align to TRBD1. Germline V gene sequence: CDR1 SGHRS, CDR2 YFSETQ. The CDR3 is 14 amino acids. V trimming: 4 bases; J trimming: 5 bases; junction bases outside the gene matches: 7.

The V and J genes are TRBV7-2 and TRBJ2-3, with TRBD2 matching over 12 bases. V was pared by 1 base and J by 3 bases, with 8 bases of the junction left unmatched. Germline CDR1 is SGHTA and CDR2 is FQGNSA. This CDR3 has 18 amino acids. DNA for the CDR3: TGTGCCAGCAGCTTAGAACTAGCGGGAGGAAGCAGAACAGATACGCAGTATTTT. Its translation: CASSLELAGGSRTDTQYF. The whole variable domain, filled in from reference TRBV7-2 and TRBJ2-3, reads GAGVSQSPSNKVTEKGKDVELRCDPISGHTALYWYRQSLGQGLEFLIYFQGNSAPDKSGLPSDRFSAERTGGSVSTLTIQRTQQEDSAVYLCASSLELAGGSRTDTQYFGPGTRLTVL.

This clone has a handful of counts. The rearrangement links TRBV10-3 to TRBJ1-2; TRBD1 is a possible D gene (5 bases). This CDR3 comprises 14 residues. V lost 2 bases and J lost 2, with 9 bases in between. Germline CDR1 reads ENHRY; CDR2 reads SYGVKD. CDR3 sequence reads: CAISERAGNYGYTF. CDR3 nucleotides: TGTGCCATCAGTGAGAGGGCAGGGAACTATGGCTACACCTTC.

The J gene is TRBJ2-1, the V gene TRBV5-4; tentatively, D is TRBD2 (6 bases). The CDR3 is 15 residues long. Trimming cost V 4 bases and J 9 bases, with 20 bases left between them. CDR1 and CDR2 from the germline V gene are SGHNT and YYREEE (reference sequence). CDR3 sequence (DNA): TGTGCCAGCAGCGGGGTAGGGGAAAGGGGAGGTGAGCAGTTCTTC. This sequence encodes CASSGVGERGGEQFF.

The chain carries TRBV30 and TRBJ1-1; D remains ambiguous. The CDR3 length is 16 residues. Germline CDR1 reads GTSNPN; CDR2 reads SVGIG (reference sequence). Trimming removed 2 bases at V and 4 bases at J, with 20 bases between. This CDR3 reads CAWSPALYGRITEAFF. Here the CDR3 DNA reads TGTGCCTGGAGTCCGGCCCTTTACGGCCGGATCACTGAAGCTTTCTTT.

V and J are TRBV19 and TRBJ2-4; maybe TRBD2 (6 bases). In germline, CDR1 is LNHDA, CDR2 SQIVND (reference sequence). The V end was cut by 1 base, the J end by 11 bases, with 12 bases between. There are 13 residues in the CDR3. Here the CDR3 reads CASSIAREDVQYF. The CDR3, as DNA: TGTGCCAGTAGTATAGCTAGGGAGGACGTTCAGTACTTC.

J is TRBJ2-1 and V is TRBV20-1, with D uncertain. Deletions cut 6 bases from V and 8 bases from J, with 8 bases between. The V gene's germline CDR1 is DFQATT and CDR2 SNEGSKA (reference sequence). The length of the CDR3 is 10 residues. CDR3: CSASGYEQFF. The CDR3, as DNA: TGCAGTGCGTCCGGTTATGAGCAGTTCTTC.

V is TRBV30 and J is TRBJ1-5, with D possibly TRBD1 on 6 matching bases. Trimming took off 0 bases at V and 6 bases at J, with 12 bases between the two ends. CDR3 size: 14 residues. Germline loops: CDR1 GTSNPN, CDR2 SVGIG (reference sequence). The CDR3 spells CAWSVQGKGQPQHF. CDR3 sequence (DNA): TGTGCCTGGAGTGTACAGGGTAAGGGTCAGCCCCAGCATTTT.

The gene calls are TRBV5-6 and TRBJ1-4, with no clear D. Germline V lookup: CDR1 SGHDT, CDR2 YYEEEE. This CDR3 is built from 14 residues. Trimming took off 2 bases at V and 8 bases at J, with 13 bases between the two ends. CDR3 region: CASSFRVLGEKLFF. In DNA form, the CDR3 reads TGTGCCAGCAGCTTTAGGGTATTAGGGGAAAAACTGTTTTTT.

CDR3 nucleotides: TGCAGCTCCTCGGCCGGGACAGATACGCAGTATTTT. It codes for CSSSAGTDTQYF. The rearrangement links TRBV29-1 to TRBJ2-3; D remains unclear. The germline V gene has CDR1 SQVTM and CDR2 ANQGSEA. The CDR3 extends over 12 amino acids. Trimming cost V 8 bases and J 3 bases, with 12 bases left between them.

This clone appeared once. The chain employs TRBV2 and TRBJ1-1; the D gene is possibly TRBD1 (6 bases). The CDR3 extends over 16 amino acids. V shed 6 bases and J shed 0 bases, with 17 bases lying between them. CDR1 SNHLY and CDR2 FYNNEI come from the germline V gene. The CDR3 sequence: CASSLQGFAMNTEAFF. The CDR3 DNA reads as TGTGCCAGCAGCCTACAGGGATTCGCGATGAACACTGAAGCTTTCTTT.

This clone was seen a few times. The CDR3 coding sequence is TGCGCCAGCAACCACAGGAGAGATAGCAATCAGCCCCAGCATTTT. It codes for CASNHRRDSNQPQHF. V is TRBV23-1 and J is TRBJ1-5; TRBD1 might be the D (5 bases). TRBV23-1 is an ORF; its function is uncertain. Trimming cost V 7 bases and J 0 bases, with 13 bases left between them. The CDR3 runs 15 residues.

V and J are TRBV10-1 and TRBJ1-1; 8 bases are shared with TRBD1. Losses at the gene ends were 2 bases for V and 4 bases for J; bases not matched to a gene: 6. This CDR3 comprises 15 residues. Germline values: CDR1 WNHNN, CDR2 SYGVQD (reference sequence). The CDR3 here is CASSEAGQGITEAFF. The CDR3 bases are TGCGCCAGCAGTGAGGCTGGACAGGGAATCACTGAAGCTTTCTTT.

The table lists this clone with a count of one. The chain links TRBV4-1 to TRBJ2-5; D remains ambiguous. The CDR3 covers 14 residues. V was cut by 2 bases and J by 5 bases, with 12 bases left in between. Per germline, CDR1 MGHRA and CDR2 YSYEKL. CDR3 loop: CASSQLWVRETQYF. In DNA form, the CDR3 reads TGCGCCAGCAGCCAACTTTGGGTACGGGAGACCCAGTACTTC.

The CDR3 bases are TGCGCCAGCAGCCAAGCGTCCTTTTCAGTGGTCACTGAAGCTTTCTTT. It yields the protein CASSQASFSVVTEAFF. V usage is TRBV4-1 and J usage is TRBJ1-1; the D is unclear. This CDR3 contains 16 residues. V lost 1 base and J lost 4, with 16 bases in between. CDR1 and CDR2 from the germline V gene are MGHRA and YSYEKL.

The chain is built from TRBV4-1 and TRBJ2-3, with TRBD2 matching 7 bases. CDR1 and CDR2 (germline): MGHRA, YSYEKL. CDR3 length equals 17 residues. Trimming cost V 0 bases and J 0 bases; bases outside gene matches: 6. As DNA, the CDR3 is TGCGCCAGCAGCCAAGAGGCAACTAGCGCCAGCACAGATACGCAGTATTTT. Protein: CASSQEATSASTDTQYF.

The sample holds a few counts of this clone. The DNA for the CDR3 is TGTGCCAGCAGCTTTGTTAAGGGCCCTTCTAATGAGCAGTTCTTC. It encodes CASSFVKGPSNEQFF. The chain recombines TRBV7-9 with TRBJ2-1, with no clear D. V was clipped by 3 bases and J by 7 bases, with 16 bases between them. The CDR3 is 15 residues long. Germline V gene data show CDR1 as SEHNR and CDR2 as FQNEAQ (reference sequence).

The V call is TRBV15, the J call TRBJ2-1; 7 positions match TRBD2. The CDR3 covers 16 residues. V lost 0 bases and J lost 6; bases outside the gene matches: 8. Germline CDR1 is LNHNV and CDR2 is YYDKDF (reference sequence). CDR3 residues: CATSRDRRELSNEQFF. CDR3 sequence (DNA): TGTGCCACCAGCAGAGATAGGCGGGAGCTATCCAATGAGCAGTTCTTC.

The rearrangement links TRBV18 to TRBJ1-5; 7 bases line up with TRBD1. CDR1 is KGHSH, CDR2 LQKENI, per germline. V lost 2 bases to trimming and J lost 6 bases; unmatched junction nucleotides: 7. The CDR3 extends over 15 amino acids. The CDR3 nucleotides are TGTGCCAGCTCACCAAGCGAGGGGGCAGTTCAGCCCCAGCATTTT. The encoded protein is CASSPSEGAVQPQHF. The full variable domain, in which reference TRBV18 and TRBJ1-5 provide the parts outside the CDR3, is NAGVMQNPRHLVRRRGQEARLRCSPMKGHSHVYWYRQLPEEGLKFMVYLQKENIIDESGMPKERFSAEFPKEGPSILRIQQVVRGDSAAYFCASSPSEGAVQPQHFGDGTRLSIL.

The chain joins TRBV7-6 to TRBJ2-3, with a weak D call TRBD2 (6 bases). V lost 2 bases to trimming and J lost 1 base, with 7 bases between them. The length of the CDR3 is 14 residues. CDR1 is SGHVS, CDR2 FNYEAQ, per germline. The CDR3 spells CASSLLAGTDTQYF. CDR3 bases: TGTGCCAGCAGCTTATTAGCGGGCACAGATACGCAGTATTTT.

The chain has TRBV6-1 and TRBJ1-3; 9 bases fit TRBD1. The CDR3 sequence is 14 residues long. V gave up 8 bases and J gave up 4 bases; unmatched junction bases: 6. Per germline, CDR1 MNHNS and CDR2 SASEGT. CDR3 region: CASRDRALGNTIYF. The CDR3 DNA sequence: TGTGCCAGCCGGGACAGGGCATTGGGAAACACCATATATTTT.

The chain links TRBV13 to TRBJ2-7; D uncertain. Trimming stripped 6 bases from V and 5 bases from J, with 20 bases between. The CDR3 consists of 15 residues. Germline CDR1 is PRHDT and CDR2 is FYEKMQ (reference sequence). CDR3 in amino acids: CASSATFTPGHEQYF. The CDR3 bases are TGTGCCAGCAGTGCAACGTTCACGCCAGGCCACGAGCAGTACTTC.

The chain carries TRBV6-6 and TRBJ2-3; 7 bases agree with TRBD2. The V gene end was trimmed by 5 bases and the J gene end by 1 base; junction bases not matched to a gene: 3. The CDR3 is 14 amino acids. The germline V gene has CDR1 MNHNY and CDR2 SVGAGI (reference sequence). CDR3 residues: CASSPSGRTDTQYF. CDR3 bases: TGTGCCAGCAGTCCTAGCGGACGCACAGATACGCAGTATTTT.

The table lists this clone with a few counts. The chain recombines TRBV6-5 with TRBJ2-7; D might be TRBD2 (6 bases). The CDR3 runs 14 residues. The germline V and J ends were trimmed by 8 bases and 1 base, with 15 bases remaining between them. Germline CDR1 reads MNHEY; CDR2 reads SVGAGI. The CDR3: CASGGTWDSYEQYF. Written as DNA, the CDR3 is TGTGCCAGCGGGGGGACTTGGGATTCCTACGAGCAGTACTTC.

The rearrangement joins TRBV4-1 to TRBJ1-3; D gene unclear. Germline V gene lookup returns CDR1 MGHRA and CDR2 YSYEKL. V lost 4 bases and J lost 1, with 14 bases in between. This CDR3 is 16 amino acids long. CDR3 amino acids: CASSRLPSGSGNTIYF. In DNA form, the CDR3 reads TGCGCCAGCAGCCGCCTTCCCTCGGGGTCTGGAAACACCATATATTTT.

The V gene is TRBV4-1, the J gene TRBJ1-4; D not certain. Germline CDR1 is MGHRA and CDR2 is YSYEKL. The CDR3 is made up of 15 amino acids. Trimming removed 0 bases from V and 5 bases from J, with 10 bases in between. CDR3 coding DNA: TGCGCCAGCAGCCAAGACGCGGTAGGAAATGAAAAACTGTTTTTT. Amino acid sequence: CASSQDAVGNEKLFF.